Listed below are T cell receptor beta chains from one sample, sequenced in a study of tumor and adjacent non-tumor tissue in lung cancer. MiXCR was run by TCRdb on the multiplex PCR reads, yielding one entry per CDR3 protein. The data show under 100,000 distinct CDR3 sequences, with around 70% seen just once and around an eighth held by the top ten. The sample consisted of lung tumor tissue. The receptors shown here come from a woman between 70 and 85 years old with non-small cell lung cancer. CDR3s include the opening cysteine and the closing phenylalanine or tryptophan. A D gene is named only where the DNA matches it firmly. Expanded clones get a size class; other rows say once, few or many, or leave the size out.

J,V,D,size,DNA,CDR3
TRBJ2-7,TRBV18,.,.,TGTGCCAGCTCACCGACAGTATACGAGCAGTACTTC,CASSPTVYEQYF
TRBJ2-7,TRBV6-5,.,.,TGTGCCGGCACCACGAAAGTGGAGGGACCATACGAGCAGTACTTC,CAGTTKVEGPYEQYF
TRBJ2-3,TRBV29-1,.,.,TGCAGCGTTGAAGACACCCGGACATGCCTCCCAGATACGCAGTATTTT,CSVEDTRTCLPDTQYF
TRBJ2-3,TRBV20-1,TRBD1,.,TGCAGTGCTAGACCAATGACAGGGTTCGGCAATCAGCCCCAGTATTTT,CSARPMTGFGNQPQYF
TRBJ1-4,TRBV7-9,TRBD1,many,TGTGCCAGCAGCTTGGACAGGGCGACTAATGAAAAACTGTTTTTT,CASSLDRATNEKLFF
TRBJ2-3,TRBV6-1,.,once,TGTACCAGCAGGACCAGCGGAGCTAGCATAGATACGCAGTATTTT,CTSRTSGASIDTQYF
TRBJ2-7,TRBV12-3/TRBV12-4,.,.,TGTGCCAGCAGCTTAAATAACGAGCGGTACTTC,CASSLNNERYF
TRBJ2-3,TRBV10-3,.,once,TGTGCCATCAGTGAGTCGGTGGGCATAGATACGCAGTATTTT,CAISESVGIDTQYF
TRBJ2-3,TRBV5-4,TRBD2,many,TGTGCCAGCAGCTTTAGGACTAGCGGGACCAAGGCCGCAGATACGCAGTATTTT,CASSFRTSGTKAADTQYF
TRBJ1-2,TRBV6-1,TRBD1,.,TGTGCTAGCAGTGAATCGCACCGAACATCGCAAAAAGGGGGCTACATCTTC,CASSESHRTSQKGGYIF
TRBJ1-1,TRBV6-1,.,.,TGTGTCAGCAGTGAAGGAGGCATTTGGACTGATGCTTTCTTT,CVSSEGGIWTDAFF
TRBJ1-5,TRBV6-6,.,.,TGTGCCAGCAGTTACACGATCGGGAATCAGCCCCAACATTTT,CASSYTIGNQPQHF
TRBJ1-2,TRBV28,TRBD1,.,TGTGTCAGCAGTTCCAGGACAGGAAATTCCTATGGCTACACCTTC,CVSSSRTGNSYGYTF
TRBJ2-1,TRBV29-1,.,.,TGCAGCGTTTCAGGCCCCGGTACGAATGAGCTGTTCTTC,CSVSGPGTNELFF
TRBJ2-2,TRBV28,.,.,TGTGCCAGCAGTCCCTACAAGGATAGGGTCGGGGAGCTGTTTTTT,CASSPYKDRVGELFF
TRBJ1-5,TRBV20-1,.,.,TGCAGTGCTAGAGTTCAACTTATCAATCACCCCCAGCATTTT,CSARVQLINHPQHF
TRBJ2-3,TRBV11-2,.,.,TGTGTCAGTAGCTTAGAATTCCAGAGCACAGATACGCAGTATTTT,CVSSLEFQSTDTQYF
TRBJ2-1,TRBV7-8,.,.,TGTGCCAGCAGCCACCCTAACAGGTATGACCAGTTCTTC,CASSHPNRYDQFF
TRBJ2-3,TRBV5-6,.,.,TGTGCCAGCAGCTTGGGTTACGTATATCGCACAGAAGCGCAGTATTTT,CASSLGYVYRTEAQYF
TRBJ2-5,TRBV6-5,.,.,TGTGCCGGCACCTCCGTGACTAACCAAGGGACCCAGTACTTC,CAGTSVTNQGTQYF
TRBJ2-7,TRBV11-1,.,.,TGTGCCAGCAGCTTAAAGTGGTCCGAAACCTACGAGCACTACTTC,CASSLKWSETYEHYF
TRBJ2-6,TRBV6-1,.,once,TGTGCCAGCAGTGAAGTCGGGACCTCTGGGGCCAACGTACTGACTTTC,CASSEVGTSGANVLTF
TRBJ2-7,TRBV4-1,.,once,TGCGCCAGCAGCCAAGAGGGATTAGTGGGAGCTCATCCCTACGAGCAGTACTTC,CASSQEGLVGAHPYEQYF
TRBJ1-1,TRBV6-5,.,.,TGTGCCAGCGGTTACTCCTGGGAGCGGGGTGCTTTCTTT,CASGYSWERGAFF
TRBJ1-6,TRBV6-5,.,.,TGTGCCAACAGTTACCGTTCCCCGAGACAGCGGAAGAATTCATCCCTCCACTTT,CANSYRSPRQRKNSSLHF
TRBJ2-1,TRBV20-1,TRBD2,.,TGCAGTGTTAGTGCAGGCTGGGCGGGACTAGCGGACAATGAGCAGTTCTTC,CSVSAGWAGLADNEQFF
TRBJ1-4,TRBV4-1,.,many,TGCGCCAGCAGCCTAATGAGGCTAACTAATGAAAAACTGTTTTTT,CASSLMRLTNEKLFF
TRBJ2-1,TRBV19,TRBD2,.,TGTGCCAGTAGCCTTGATGGGACTAGCGGGAGAAATGAGCAGTTCTTC,CASSLDGTSGRNEQFF
TRBJ2-7,TRBV5-4,.,many,TGTGCCAGCAGCTACTCCTACGAGCAGTACTTC,CASSYSYEQYF
TRBJ2-5,TRBV10-3,.,.,TGTACCATCAATGAGTCAGGAGTCGGGACCCAGTACTTC,CTINESGVGTQYF
TRBJ2-1,TRBV7-8,TRBD1,many,TGTGCCAGCAGCTTCGAGACAGGGGGGTCGGGCAATGAGCAGTTCTTC,CASSFETGGSGNEQFF
TRBJ2-7,TRBV6-6,.,many,TGTGCCAGCAGTTACTCACGGCCTAGCGAGCAGTACTTC,CASSYSRPSEQYF
TRBJ2-1,TRBV6-2/TRBV6-3,.,.,TGTGCCAGCAGTTACGAGGGGGGCGAGCAGCTCTTC,CASSYEGGEQLF
TRBJ2-1,TRBV6-5,.,once,TGTGCCAGCAGTTACTGGGGCCTGGGCCACAATGAGCAGTTCTTC,CASSYWGLGHNEQFF
TRBJ2-4,TRBV6-1,TRBD2,.,TGTGCCAGCACTGAAGTGGAGTTTGGGCGGGGGAACTTTCAGTACTTC,CASTEVEFGRGNFQYF
TRBJ2-3,TRBV20-1,.,.,TGCAGTGCTACCTGGGGATTCACAGATACACAGTATTTT,CSATWGFTDTQYF
TRBJ2-3,TRBV13,TRBD2,.,TGTGCTAGCAGCTTAGGGTCCCCGGGAGGGGCAGATACGCTGTATTTT,CASSLGSPGGADTLYF
TRBJ2-2,TRBV29-1,.,.,TGCAGCGTTGAACAGACAGGCGGGCCCGGGGAGTTGTTTTTT,CSVEQTGGPGELFF
TRBJ2-5,TRBV28,.,.,TGTGCCAGCAGTGGGGGCACCGCAGAGACCCAGTACTTC,CASSGGTAETQYF
TRBJ2-7,TRBV6-5,.,.,TGTACCAGCAGTTACTCCGGGCACCAGGGCCACGATAAGTACTTC,CTSSYSGHQGHDKYF
TRBJ2-7,TRBV29-1,TRBD2,.,TGCAGCGTTACTAGCGGGAGCTTTGGCGAGCAATACTTC,CSVTSGSFGEQYF
TRBJ2-7,TRBV6-2/TRBV6-3,.,.,TGTGCCAGTATGTATTGGGACTACGAGCAGTACTTC,CASMYWDYEQYF
TRBJ1-5,TRBV5-8,.,once,TGTGCCAGCAGCATACGACTGGGGGCCCTTAGCAATCGGCCCCAGCATTTT,CASSIRLGALSNRPQHF
TRBJ2-5,TRBV10-2,.,.,TGCGCCAACAGCGGGTGGAGTTTCTTCGAAGAGATCCAGTACTTC,CANSGWSFFEEIQYF
TRBJ2-1,TRBV20-1,.,few,TGCAGTGCTAAGCGAAATGCTGAGCAGTTCTTC,CSAKRNAEQFF
TRBJ2-2,TRBV6-5,.,.,TGTGCCAGCAGTGCTCCTAGTGGTACCGCGGAGCTCTTTTTT,CASSAPSGTAELFF